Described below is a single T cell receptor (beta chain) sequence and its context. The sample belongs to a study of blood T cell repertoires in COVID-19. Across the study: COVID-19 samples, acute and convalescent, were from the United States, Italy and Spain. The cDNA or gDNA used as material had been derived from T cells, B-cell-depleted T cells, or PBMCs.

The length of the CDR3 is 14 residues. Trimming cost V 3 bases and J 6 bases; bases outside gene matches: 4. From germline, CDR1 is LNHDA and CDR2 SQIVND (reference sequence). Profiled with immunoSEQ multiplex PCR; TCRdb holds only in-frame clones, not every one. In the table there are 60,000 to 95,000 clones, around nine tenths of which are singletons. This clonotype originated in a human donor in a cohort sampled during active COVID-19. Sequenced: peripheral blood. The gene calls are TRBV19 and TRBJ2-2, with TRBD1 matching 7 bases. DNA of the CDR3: TGTGCCAGTAGTATTGGTAGGGGGCCCGGGGAGCTGTTTTTT. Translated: CASSIGRGPGELFF.